This T cell receptor beta chain was recorded in a study of T cells in Graves' hyperthyroidism and ophthalmopathy. V dropped 3 bases and J dropped 3 bases, with 8 bases sitting between them. The germline V gene encodes CDR1 KGHSH and CDR2 LQKENI. The CDR3 length is 13 residues. In this sample, this clonotype turned up once. Its antigen is unknown. PBMCs were sourced from approximately 9 ml fresh peripheral blood. Amplification of TCR beta CDR3 regions was performed using RNA transcripts as template. Initially, a first-round RT-PCR of the TCR CDR3 employed the HTBI primer set. Each CDR3 protein is one row after TCRdb ran MiXCR on the multiplex PCR reads. Altogether about 210,000 distinct CDR3 sequences are present, about 16% being singletons, with the ten largest covering over 35%. Whole-study findings and limits: Blood also contained most expanded thyroid clonotypes above 0.001. Ophthalmopathy was predicted by the model a median of 6.5 months ahead of onset.

The receptor was derived from a man aged 35-49 years with Graves' hyperthyroidism. The gene calls are TRBV18 and TRBJ1-1; D not certain. Sequencing was carried out using blood. The DNA for the CDR3 is TGTGCCAGCTCACCTCAGGTCGACACTGAAGCTTTCTTT. It codes for CASSPQVDTEAFF.